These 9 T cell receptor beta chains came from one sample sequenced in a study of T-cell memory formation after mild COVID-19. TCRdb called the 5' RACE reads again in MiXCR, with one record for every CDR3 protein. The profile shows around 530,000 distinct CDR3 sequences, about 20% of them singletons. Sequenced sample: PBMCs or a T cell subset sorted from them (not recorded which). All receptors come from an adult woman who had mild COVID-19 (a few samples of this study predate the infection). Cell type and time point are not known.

CDR3 DNA: TGCGCCAGCAGCTTTCGGGGTTTGGCCTATGGCTACACCTTC. Residues: CASSFRGLAYGYTF. The chain has TRBV5-1 and TRBJ1-2; the D is unclear. The CDR3 runs 14 residues. Trimming removed 2 bases at V and 4 bases at J, with 12 bases between. Germline values: CDR1 SGHRS, CDR2 YFSETQ.

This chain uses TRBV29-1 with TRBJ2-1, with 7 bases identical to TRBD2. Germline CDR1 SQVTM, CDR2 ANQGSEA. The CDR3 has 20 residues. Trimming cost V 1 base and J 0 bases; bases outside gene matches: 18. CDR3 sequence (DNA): TGCAGCGTTGAAGGGGGTTGGGGGACTAAGTATAGTCGCTCCTACAATGAGCAGTTCTTC. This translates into CSVEGGWGTKYSRSYNEQFF.

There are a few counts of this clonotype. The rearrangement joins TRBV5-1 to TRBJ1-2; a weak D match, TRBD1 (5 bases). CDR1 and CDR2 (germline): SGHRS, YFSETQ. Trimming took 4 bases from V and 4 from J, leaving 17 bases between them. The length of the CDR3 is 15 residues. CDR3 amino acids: CASSPEPGAAYGYTF. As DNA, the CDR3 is TGCGCCAGCAGCCCCGAACCCGGGGCCGCCTATGGCTACACCTTC.

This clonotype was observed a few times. CDR3 region: CASSPTGTGYYGYTF. CDR3 DNA sequence: TGTGCCAGCTCACCGACAGGGACGGGGTACTATGGCTACACCTTC. The J gene is TRBJ1-2, the V gene TRBV18; 7 nucleotides agree with TRBD1. V lost 3 bases, J lost 3 bases, and 7 bases stayed unmatched. The germline CDR1 and CDR2 sequences are KGHSH and LQKENI. The CDR3 loop spans 15 amino acids. The whole variable domain, filled in from reference TRBV18 and TRBJ1-2, reads NAGVMQNPRHLVRRRGQEARLRCSPMKGHSHVYWYRQLPEEGLKFMVYLQKENIIDESGMPKERFSAEFPKEGPSILRIQQVVRGDSAAYFCASSPTGTGYYGYTFGSGTRLTVV.

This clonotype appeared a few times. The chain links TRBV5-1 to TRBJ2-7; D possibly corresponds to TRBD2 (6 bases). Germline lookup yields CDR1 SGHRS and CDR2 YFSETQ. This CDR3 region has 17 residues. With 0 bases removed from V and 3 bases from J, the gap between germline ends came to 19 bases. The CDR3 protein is CASSLGGTGEVVYEQYF. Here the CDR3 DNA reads TGCGCCAGCAGCTTGGGAGGGACGGGGGAAGTAGTCTACGAGCAGTACTTC.

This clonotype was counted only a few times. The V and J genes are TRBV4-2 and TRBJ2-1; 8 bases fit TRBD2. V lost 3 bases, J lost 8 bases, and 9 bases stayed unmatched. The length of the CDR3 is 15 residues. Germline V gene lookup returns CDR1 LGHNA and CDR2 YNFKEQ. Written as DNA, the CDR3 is TGTGCCAGCAGCCAGGACGGACTAGCCATGGATGAGCAGTTCTTC. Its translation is CASSQDGLAMDEQFF.

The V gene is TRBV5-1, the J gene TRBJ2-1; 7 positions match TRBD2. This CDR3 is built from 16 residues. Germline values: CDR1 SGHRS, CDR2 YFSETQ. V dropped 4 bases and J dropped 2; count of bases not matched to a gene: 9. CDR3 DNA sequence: TGCGCCAGCAGCCTGGAACTAGCGTCGGCCTACAATGAGCAGTTCTTC. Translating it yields CASSLELASAYNEQFF.

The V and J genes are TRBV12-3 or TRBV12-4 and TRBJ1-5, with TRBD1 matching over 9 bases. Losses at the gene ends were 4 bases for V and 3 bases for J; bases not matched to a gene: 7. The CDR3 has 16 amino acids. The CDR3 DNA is TGTGCCAGCAGTTCTGGTGGGACAGGGTCCAATCAGCCCCAGCATTTT. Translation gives CASSSGGTGSNQPQHF.

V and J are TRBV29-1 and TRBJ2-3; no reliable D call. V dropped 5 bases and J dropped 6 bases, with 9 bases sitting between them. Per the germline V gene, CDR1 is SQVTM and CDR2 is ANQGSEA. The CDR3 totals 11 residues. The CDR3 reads CSVYLMDTQYF. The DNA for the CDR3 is TGCAGCGTTTACCTAATGGATACGCAGTATTTT.